The rows below give T cell receptor beta chains drawn from one sample of a study of T cell repertoires in cytomegalovirus infection. These receptors are not linked to any known antigen. TCRdb fed the reads into MiXCR, producing one record per CDR3 protein. The sample includes roughly 920,000 distinct CDR3 sequences, around 31% of them seen just once. This sample comprised cultured CD8+ T cells from PBMCs, obtained from culture after CMV antigen stimulation. The source is a human donor in good health (CMV status not recorded). Some clones in this sample may be carry-over from other donors' samples. Each CDR3 is given with its conserved first and last residue. The order of the fields is D gene, V gene, J gene, clone size, CDR3 protein, CDR3 DNA. D genes are given only for firm matches. Rows may omit the clone size; those that give it use once, few, many or a size class.

d_gene: TRBD1
v_gene: TRBV19
j_gene: TRBJ2-7
abundance: few
CDR3aa: CASRGQGALYEQYF
CDR3nt: TGTGCCAGTAGAGGACAGGGGGCGCTCTACGAGCAGTACTTC

d_gene: TRBD2
v_gene: TRBV6-1
j_gene: TRBJ2-5
abundance: NA
CDR3aa: CASRTSGGARTQYF
CDR3nt: TGTGCCAGCAGAACTAGCGGGGGAGCGCGGACCCAGTACTTC

d_gene: NA
v_gene: TRBV3-1
j_gene: TRBJ1-1
abundance: NA
CDR3aa: CASSQDRKGLNTEAFF
CDR3nt: TGTGCCAGCAGCCAAGATCGTAAAGGGCTGAACACTGAAGCTTTCTTT

d_gene: TRBD2
v_gene: TRBV24-1
j_gene: TRBJ2-3
abundance: NA
CDR3aa: CATSDAASGGSTDTQYF
CDR3nt: TGTGCCACCAGTGATGCAGCTAGCGGGGGGAGCACAGATACGCAGTATTTT

d_gene: NA
v_gene: TRBV15
j_gene: TRBJ1-5
abundance: few
CDR3aa: CATSTTRVQPQHF
CDR3nt: TGTGCCACCAGCACAACCAGGGTCCAGCCCCAGCATTTT

d_gene: NA
v_gene: TRBV13
j_gene: TRBJ1-2
abundance: NA
CDR3aa: CASSSSEGMNYGYTF
CDR3nt: TGTGCCAGCAGCTCCTCCGAAGGGATGAACTATGGCTACACCTTC

d_gene: TRBD2
v_gene: TRBV27
j_gene: TRBJ2-1
abundance: NA
CDR3aa: CASSHPRTSGGVGNEQFF
CDR3nt: TGTGCCAGCAGTCATCCCCGGACTAGCGGGGGGGTGGGCAATGAGCAGTTCTTC

d_gene: NA
v_gene: TRBV4-1
j_gene: TRBJ2-1
abundance: NA
CDR3aa: CASSQRAEQFF
CDR3nt: TGCGCCAGCAGCCAAAGGGCAGAGCAGTTCTTC

d_gene: NA
v_gene: TRBV7-6
j_gene: TRBJ2-7
abundance: many
CDR3aa: CASSSLLADRTYYEQYF
CDR3nt: TGTGCCAGCAGCTCCTTGTTAGCGGACAGGACTTACTACGAGCAGTACTTC

d_gene: TRBD2
v_gene: TRBV7-9
j_gene: TRBJ2-1
abundance: NA
CDR3aa: CASSSRLAGAGNEQFF
CDR3nt: TGTGCCAGCAGCTCCCGACTAGCGGGGGCCGGGAATGAGCAGTTCTTC

d_gene: NA
v_gene: TRBV11-1
j_gene: TRBJ1-1
abundance: NA
CDR3aa: CASSFRGGSNTEAFF
CDR3nt: TGTGCCAGCAGCTTCCGGGGGGGCTCGAACACTGAAGCTTTCTTT

d_gene: NA
v_gene: TRBV6-1
j_gene: TRBJ1-5
abundance: NA
CDR3aa: CATGTGIQSIQPQHF
CDR3nt: TGTGCCACCGGAACCGGGATTCAGTCAATTCAGCCCCAGCATTTT

d_gene: NA
v_gene: TRBV7-9
j_gene: TRBJ1-5
abundance: NA
CDR3aa: CASSTDTHWPQHF
CDR3nt: TGTGCCAGCAGCACAGACACGCATTGGCCCCAGCATTTT

d_gene: NA
v_gene: TRBV7-2
j_gene: TRBJ2-5
abundance: many
CDR3aa: CASSLKRYQETQYF
CDR3nt: TGTGCCAGCAGCTTAAAGAGATACCAAGAGACCCAGTACTTC

d_gene: TRBD1
v_gene: TRBV6-2/TRBV6-3
j_gene: TRBJ2-2
abundance: NA
CDR3aa: CASRDRVIRNTGELFF
CDR3nt: TGTGCCAGCAGGGACAGGGTTATTCGGAACACCGGGGAGCTGTTTTTT

d_gene: TRBD2
v_gene: TRBV7-6
j_gene: TRBJ2-3
abundance: many
CDR3aa: CASSLALAGRRDTQYF
CDR3nt: TGTGCCAGCAGCTTAGCGTTAGCGGGGCGAAGGGATACGCAGTATTTT

d_gene: TRBD1
v_gene: TRBV7-2
j_gene: TRBJ2-6
abundance: many
CDR3aa: CASSFQGADVTSGANVLTF
CDR3nt: TGTGCCAGCAGCTTTCAGGGGGCAGATGTGACCTCTGGGGCCAACGTCCTGACTTTC

d_gene: NA
v_gene: TRBV19
j_gene: TRBJ2-2
abundance: few
CDR3aa: CASSTRTAPNTGELFF
CDR3nt: TGTGCCAGTAGTACGAGGACAGCCCCGAACACCGGGGAGCTGTTTTTT

d_gene: NA
v_gene: TRBV19
j_gene: TRBJ1-5
abundance: few
CDR3aa: CASRRQRGIGNQPQHF
CDR3nt: TGTGCCAGTCGACGGCAGCGGGGGATTGGCAATCAGCCCCAGCATTTT